Listed below are T cell receptor beta chains from one sample, sequenced in a study of naive and memory T cell subsets. From the UMI-ligation and nested PCR reads, TCRdb called clonotypes with MiXCR, one entry per CDR3 protein. The sample has approximately 85,000 distinct CDR3 sequences; 7% to 7.5% are singletons. The sequencing sample was made of central memory CD4+ T cells from blood. These TCRs come from a human donor in good health. CDR3s include the opening cysteine and the closing phenylalanine or tryptophan. The D gene is left open where the match is weak. A clone size is listed for some rows: how often the clone was seen (once, few, many), or a class if it is expanded.

D: .; V: TRBV15; J: TRBJ2-1; size: few; DNA: TGTGCCACCAGCAGAGATTTCGGCGGTTACAATGAGCAGTTCTTC; CDR3: CATSRDFGGYNEQFF
D: .; V: TRBV2; J: TRBJ1-2; size: .; DNA: TGTGCCAGCAGTGAACGCGGCTATGGCTACACCTTC; CDR3: CASSERGYGYTF
D: .; V: TRBV7-2; J: TRBJ2-7; size: many; DNA: TGTGCCAGCAGCTTAGGTTCGAGCGGGTCCACCTACGAGCAGTACTTC; CDR3: CASSLGSSGSTYEQYF
D: .; V: TRBV5-6; J: TRBJ1-6; size: many; DNA: TGTGCCAGCAGCTTTCAGGCCCTAACCGGTTCACCCCTCCACTTT; CDR3: CASSFQALTGSPLHF
D: .; V: TRBV6-1; J: TRBJ2-7; size: many; DNA: TGTGCCAGCACTGCGGTCTACTCCTACGAGCAGTACTTC; CDR3: CASTAVYSYEQYF
D: TRBD1; V: TRBV12-3/TRBV12-4; J: TRBJ1-1; size: many; DNA: TGTGCCAGCAGTCCGACAGGGGGCATCACTGAAGCTTTCTTT; CDR3: CASSPTGGITEAFF
D: .; V: TRBV15; J: TRBJ1-2; size: .; DNA: TGTGCCACCAGGAGAGCGGGGCCGGGTGGCTACACCTTC; CDR3: CATRRAGPGGYTF
D: TRBD1; V: TRBV18; J: TRBJ1-6; size: .; DNA: TGTGCCAGCCTACAGGGGGGGGTCTATAATTCACCCCTCCACTTT; CDR3: CASLQGGVYNSPLHF
D: .; V: TRBV7-9; J: TRBJ1-1; size: many; DNA: TGTGCCAGCAGCTTAAGTCTCAGGAACACTGAAGCTTTCTTT; CDR3: CASSLSLRNTEAFF
D: .; V: TRBV5-6; J: TRBJ2-3; size: few; DNA: TGTGCCAGCAGCTTCTGGGGTGCTAGCACAGATACGCAGTATTTT; CDR3: CASSFWGASTDTQYF
D: TRBD1; V: TRBV27; J: TRBJ1-6; size: many; DNA: TGTGCCAGCAGTTCCCGGACAGGGAGCTTTGGTAATTCACCCCTCCACTTT; CDR3: CASSSRTGSFGNSPLHF
D: TRBD1; V: TRBV28; J: TRBJ1-5; size: many; DNA: TGTGCCAGCAGAACCGGGACAGGGGGCAATCAGCCCCAGCATTTT; CDR3: CASRTGTGGNQPQHF
D: .; V: TRBV7-2; J: TRBJ2-3; size: few; DNA: TGTGCCAGCAGCTTAGTGGGGGACGGATCTAGCACAGATACGCAGTATTTT; CDR3: CASSLVGDGSSTDTQYF
D: .; V: TRBV6-1; J: TRBJ1-3; size: .; DNA: TGTGCCAGCGCGAAGGGAGGACAGCCCTCTGGAAACACCATATATTTT; CDR3: CASAKGGQPSGNTIYF
D: .; V: TRBV4-3; J: TRBJ1-3; size: many; DNA: TGCGCCAGCAAGAATGCAGGAAACACCATATATTTT; CDR3: CASKNAGNTIYF
D: TRBD1; V: TRBV28; J: TRBJ1-1; size: few; DNA: TGTGCCAGCAGTTTAATCGGGACAGGGGGGAACACTGAAGCTTTCTTT; CDR3: CASSLIGTGGNTEAFF
D: .; V: TRBV29-1; J: TRBJ2-1; size: many; DNA: TGCAGCGTTGAACCCGTAAAAGGGAATGAGCAGTTCTTC; CDR3: CSVEPVKGNEQFF
D: TRBD1; V: TRBV20-1; J: TRBJ1-5; size: .; DNA: TGCAGTGCTAGTATGGGGACAGGGGGGAGGAGTAGCAATCAGCCCCAGCATTTT; CDR3: CSASMGTGGRSSNQPQHF
D: .; V: TRBV6-6; J: TRBJ1-1; size: many; DNA: TGTGCCAGCAGTTCTCACATGAACACTGAAGCTTTCTTT; CDR3: CASSSHMNTEAFF
D: .; V: TRBV20-1; J: TRBJ2-5; size: many; DNA: TGCAGTGCTCCGAGACAGAGCCAAGAGACCCAGTACTTC; CDR3: CSAPRQSQETQYF
D: .; V: TRBV4-3; J: TRBJ2-7; size: .; DNA: TGCGCCAGCAGCCAAGAGCGACAGTCCTACGAGCAGTACTTC; CDR3: CASSQERQSYEQYF
D: .; V: TRBV7-9; J: TRBJ1-5; size: many; DNA: TGTGCCAGCAGCCTCCGGGGCAGCAATCAGCCCCAGCATTTT; CDR3: CASSLRGSNQPQHF
D: .; V: TRBV9; J: TRBJ2-5; size: many; DNA: TGTGCCAGCGCCAAGGGGAACGGGGTGCAAGAGACCCAGTACTTC; CDR3: CASAKGNGVQETQYF
D: TRBD2; V: TRBV6-6; J: TRBJ2-1; size: few; DNA: TGTGCCAGCCTACCGACGGCGGGAGTCAGGGAGCAGTTCTTC; CDR3: CASLPTAGVREQFF
D: TRBD1; V: TRBV7-2; J: TRBJ1-1; size: .; DNA: TGTGCCAGCAGCCCCCTCCCGACAGGGACGGTCGGGAGCACTGAAGCTTTCTTT; CDR3: CASSPLPTGTVGSTEAFF
D: TRBD2; V: TRBV5-6; J: TRBJ2-1; size: few; DNA: TGTGCCAGCAGCTTGGCCGGCGGGGGTGTAGATGAGCAGTTCTTC; CDR3: CASSLAGGGVDEQFF
D: .; V: TRBV7-7; J: TRBJ2-3; size: .; DNA: TGTGCTAGCAGCTTGTCACAGGGTGATACGCAGTATTTT; CDR3: CASSLSQGDTQYF
D: TRBD1; V: TRBV18; J: TRBJ1-2; size: many; DNA: TGTGCCAGCTCACCAACAATGACAGGGGGAGCCTATGGCTACACCTTC; CDR3: CASSPTMTGGAYGYTF
D: TRBD1; V: TRBV6-1; J: TRBJ2-5; size: many; DNA: TGTGCCAGCACCGGACAGGGGCGCGGAGAGACCCAGTACTTC; CDR3: CASTGQGRGETQYF
D: .; V: TRBV29-1; J: TRBJ2-6; size: .; DNA: TGCAGCGTTGATTTAGGTGGCTCTGGGGCCAACGTCCTGACTTTC; CDR3: CSVDLGGSGANVLTF
D: .; V: TRBV19; J: TRBJ2-1; size: many; DNA: TGTGCCAGTAGGGCTAAGATCAATGAGCAGTTCTTC; CDR3: CASRAKINEQFF
D: TRBD2; V: TRBV7-2; J: TRBJ2-5; size: few; DNA: TGTGCCAGCAGCGACACTAGCGGGGGGGAGACCCAGTACTTC; CDR3: CASSDTSGGETQYF
D: .; V: TRBV12-3/TRBV12-4; J: TRBJ1-4; size: medium-sized; DNA: TGTGCCAGCAGCTTCTACACTGAAAAACTGTTTTTT; CDR3: CASSFYTEKLFF
D: .; V: TRBV20-1; J: TRBJ2-3; size: many; DNA: TGCAGTGCTAGGGAACAGGTTTCCACAGATACGCAGTATTTT; CDR3: CSAREQVSTDTQYF
D: .; V: TRBV20-1; J: TRBJ1-5; size: many; DNA: TGCAGTGCTAGAACCCCGGGGAGGGAAGGATATAGCAATCAGCCCCAGCATTTT; CDR3: CSARTPGREGYSNQPQHF
D: TRBD1; V: TRBV23-1; J: TRBJ2-7; size: few; DNA: TGCGCCAGCAGTCAACCAAGTATATCGGGACAGGGTCTTAAGCAGTACTTC; CDR3: CASSQPSISGQGLKQYF
D: TRBD1; V: TRBV19; J: TRBJ2-2; size: few; DNA: TGTGCCAGTAGGACTATGGACAGGGGGAGCACCGGGGAGCTGTTTTTT; CDR3: CASRTMDRGSTGELFF
D: .; V: TRBV6-1; J: TRBJ1-6; size: .; DNA: TGTGCCAGCAGTGATGAAGACACCCGGAATTCACCCCTCCACTTT; CDR3: CASSDEDTRNSPLHF
D: .; V: TRBV19; J: TRBJ2-7; size: few; DNA: TGTGCCAGTAGTGGCCCCCTGGGGGAGCAGTACTTC; CDR3: CASSGPLGEQYF
D: .; V: TRBV7-9; J: TRBJ1-4; size: .; DNA: TGTGCCAGCAGCTTTGCGGGGGCTGATGAAAAACTGTTTTTT; CDR3: CASSFAGADEKLFF
D: .; V: TRBV20-1; J: TRBJ2-4; size: many; DNA: TGCAGTGCCGCCTCAGGGTTTCAGTCGGATGCCAAAAACATTCAGTACTTC; CDR3: CSAASGFQSDAKNIQYF
D: .; V: TRBV18; J: TRBJ1-5; size: few; DNA: TGTGCCAGCTCACCTCAAGGGGGAGGCTATCAGCCCCAGCATTTT; CDR3: CASSPQGGGYQPQHF
D: TRBD2; V: TRBV25-1; J: TRBJ2-1; size: .; DNA: TGTGCCAGCAGTGCCGTGCTAGCGGGGGCCCTCAATGAGCAGTTCTTC; CDR3: CASSAVLAGALNEQFF
D: .; V: TRBV12-3/TRBV12-4; J: TRBJ1-5; size: many; DNA: TGTGCCAGCAGTTTGGGGGGCGCGAGCAATCAGCCCCAGCATTTT; CDR3: CASSLGGASNQPQHF
D: TRBD1; V: TRBV7-9; J: TRBJ1-2; size: .; DNA: TGTGCCAGCAGCTTATCGGGACAGTACTATGGCTACACCTTC; CDR3: CASSLSGQYYGYTF
D: TRBD1; V: TRBV14; J: TRBJ2-5; size: many; DNA: TGTGCCAGCAGCCAAGGGGGACAGGCCACCTCTATGAAGACCCAGTACTTC; CDR3: CASSQGGQATSMKTQYF